Presented here are 16 T cell receptor beta chains from one specimen sequenced in a study of control samples from healthy donors and cancer patients. Repertoires were generated with immunoSEQ multiplex PCR, while TCRdb's copy carries only in-frame clones and drops some. The table lists 250,000 to 300,000 clones, over 75% of them singletons. Input material: PBMCs. Receptor source: a woman aged 60-70 years with lung cancer.

The chain employs TRBV4-1 and TRBJ2-6, with D maybe TRBD1 (5 bases). V shed 4 bases and J shed 1 base, with 8 bases lying between them. The CDR3 covers 15 residues. Germline lookup yields CDR1 MGHRA and CDR2 YSYEKL. This chain's CDR3 is CASSRDRSGANVLTF. The CDR3 DNA sequence: TGCGCCAGCAGCCGAGACAGATCTGGGGCCAACGTCCTGACTTTC.

This clone turned up a few times. The chain's CDR3 is CASSERQGAEAFF. In nucleotides, the CDR3 is TGTGCCAGCAGCGAGAGACAGGGGGCTGAAGCTTTCTTT. The genes are TRBV7-9 and TRBJ1-1, with 9 bases that match TRBD1. The J segment lost 6 bases and the V segment lost 5 bases, leaving 4 bases of the junction unmatched. There are 13 residues in the CDR3. Germline CDR1 SEHNR, CDR2 FQNEAQ (reference sequence). Full variable domain (outside the CDR3, taken from reference TRBV7-9 and TRBJ1-1): DTGVSQNPRHKITKRGQNVTFRCDPISEHNRLYWYRQTLGQGPEFLTYFQNEAQLEKSRLLSDRFSAERPKGSFSTLEIQRTEQGDSAMYLCASSERQGAEAFFGQGTRLTVV.

The V gene is TRBV6-6, the J gene TRBJ1-5; a possible D gene is TRBD1 (6 bases). Germline CDR1 is MNHNY and CDR2 is SVGAGI (reference sequence). CDR3 length: 15 amino acids. Trimming took 5 bases from V and 0 from J, leaving 11 bases between them. CDR3 amino acids: CASSLGQNSNQPQHF. The DNA for the CDR3 is TGTGCCAGCAGTCTCGGACAGAATAGCAATCAGCCCCAGCATTTT.

This chain uses TRBV28 with TRBJ1-1; D perhaps matches TRBD1 (6 bases). The germline V gene has CDR1 MDHEN and CDR2 SYDVKM. The V end was cut by 3 bases, the J end by 1 base, with 12 bases between. CDR3 length equals 15 residues. CDR3 bases: TGTGCCAGCAGTTTCCGGTCCAGGGGGAACACTGAAGCTTTCTTT. Its translation: CASSFRSRGNTEAFF.

This chain joins TRBV12-5 and TRBJ1-3; D call uncertain. From germline, CDR1 is LGHNT and CDR2 FRNRAP. This CDR3 has 13 residues. V lost 6 bases and J 3 bases, leaving 9 bases between the germline ends. CDR3 bases: TGTGCTAGTGGCCAATCCAGTGGAAACACCATATATTTT. Encoded protein: CASGQSSGNTIYF.

The chain is built from TRBV24-1 and TRBJ2-3; tentative D call: TRBD1 (5 bases). This CDR3 region has 15 residues. Germline V gene lookup returns CDR1 KGHDR and CDR2 SFDVKD. The V gene lost 4 bases and the J gene lost 0 bases, with 10 bases spanning the gap. CDR3 in DNA: TGTGCCACCAGTGAGGGGCTGGGTAGCACAGATACGCAGTATTTT. It specifies CATSEGLGSTDTQYF.

J is TRBJ2-4 and V is TRBV5-1, with 8 bases lining up with TRBD1. The trim removed 4 bases at V and 6 bases at J, leaving 6 bases unmatched. The CDR3 totals 14 residues. Germline V CDR1 and CDR2: SGHRS, YFSETQ. The CDR3 nucleotides are TGCGCCAGCAGCGGCTTTGACAGGGGAAACATTCAGTACTTC. Protein sequence: CASSGFDRGNIQYF.

The chain is built from TRBV7-9 and TRBJ1-2; D is ambiguous. CDR3 length: 11 amino acids. The V gene's germline CDR1 is SEHNR and CDR2 FQNEAQ (reference sequence). Trimming stripped 4 bases from V and 13 bases from J, with 13 bases between. The CDR3 DNA is TGTGCCAGCAGCTCCGCAGGAGGGTGCACCTTC. It translates to CASSSAGGCTF.

This chain links TRBV5-4 with TRBJ1-1; a weak D match, TRBD1 (6 bases). In germline, CDR1 is SGHNT, CDR2 YYREEE (reference sequence). V shed 4 bases and J shed 3 bases, with 22 bases lying between them. The length of the CDR3 is 17 residues. In nucleotides, the CDR3 is TGTGCCAGCAGCCCCGGGGGGGGGCGAATTTCGTACACTGAAGCTTTCTTT. This translates into CASSPGGGRISYTEAFF.

The chain links TRBV11-2 to TRBJ2-2, with 7 bases lining up with TRBD2. V gave up 3 bases and J gave up 4 bases; unmatched junction bases: 2. The germline V gene encodes CDR1 SGHAT and CDR2 FQNNGV. CDR3 length: 14 amino acids. This CDR3 reads CASSLRGSTGELFF. CDR3 sequence (DNA): TGTGCCAGCAGCTTGCGGGGGTCCACCGGGGAGCTGTTTTTT.

The chain recombines TRBV27 with TRBJ2-3; a possible D gene is TRBD2 (6 bases). The CDR3 totals 16 residues. V was trimmed by 5 bases and J by 3 bases, leaving 18 bases between them. The V gene's germline CDR1 is MNHEY and CDR2 SMNVEV (reference sequence). The CDR3 here is CASSPLGGGGTDTQYF. CDR3 DNA: TGTGCCAGCAGTCCACTGGGGGGAGGAGGGACAGATACGCAGTATTTT.

The gene calls are TRBV27 and TRBJ2-7; TRBD1 matches at 8 bases. CDR3 length: 14 amino acids. The germline V gene has CDR1 MNHEY and CDR2 SMNVEV (reference sequence). Germline trimming cut 4 bases from V and 5 bases from J; bases unmatched to any gene: 7. As DNA, the CDR3 is TGTGCCAGCAGTTCCGGACAGGGCTGGAACGAGCAGTACTTC. Translated, it gives CASSSGQGWNEQYF.

The chain joins TRBV27 to TRBJ1-4; D uncertain. CDR1 is MNHEY, CDR2 SMNVEV, per germline (reference sequence). V was clipped by 5 bases and J by 0 bases, with 4 bases between them. The CDR3 extends over 13 amino acids. This CDR3 reads CASSPATNEKLFF. The CDR3, as DNA: TGTGCCAGCAGTCCCGCAACTAATGAAAAACTGTTTTTT.

The chain carries TRBV2 and TRBJ2-5; TRBD1 agrees at 8 bases. The CDR3 loop spans 14 amino acids. Trimming cost V 8 bases and J 2 bases; bases outside gene matches: 7. Germline loops: CDR1 SNHLY, CDR2 FYNNEI. CDR3 amino acids: CASAGNRGQETQYF. The CDR3 DNA reads as TGTGCCAGCGCGGGAAACAGGGGGCAAGAGACCCAGTACTTC.

The chain links TRBV30 to TRBJ2-1, with TRBD2 identical over 9 bases. This CDR3 has 15 amino acids. Trimming took 3 bases from V and 2 from J; bases not matched to a gene: 5. Germline V gene data show CDR1 as GTSNPN and CDR2 as SVGIG (reference sequence). The CDR3 DNA follows: TGTGCCTGGAGCGCTCTAGCGGGACCCTACAATGAGCAGTTCTTC. Its translation: CAWSALAGPYNEQFF.

This clone was counted once. This CDR3 is CASRALEGPEAFF. As DNA, the CDR3 is TGTGCCAGCAGAGCGCTAGAAGGTCCTGAAGCTTTCTTT. The chain couples TRBV2 to TRBJ1-1; no reliable D call. This CDR3 contains 13 residues. Germline CDR1 is SNHLY and CDR2 is FYNNEI. V was pared by 6 bases and J by 6 bases, with 14 bases between. The full variable domain, its missing parts supplied by reference TRBV2 and TRBJ1-1, is EPEVTQTPSHQVTQMGQEVILRCVPISNHLYFYWYRQILGQKVEFLVSFYNNEISEKSEIFDDQFSVERPDGSNFTLKIRSTKLEDSAMYFCASRALEGPEAFFGQGTRLTVV.